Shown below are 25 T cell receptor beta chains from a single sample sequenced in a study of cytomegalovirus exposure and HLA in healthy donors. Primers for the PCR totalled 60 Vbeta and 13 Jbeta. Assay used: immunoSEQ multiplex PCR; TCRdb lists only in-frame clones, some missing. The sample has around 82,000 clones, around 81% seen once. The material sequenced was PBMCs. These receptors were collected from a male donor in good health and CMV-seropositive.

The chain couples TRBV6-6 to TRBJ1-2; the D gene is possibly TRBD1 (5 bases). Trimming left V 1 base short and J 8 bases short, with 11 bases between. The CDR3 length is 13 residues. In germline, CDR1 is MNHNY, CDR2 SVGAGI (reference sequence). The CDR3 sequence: CASSYLNGGGYTF. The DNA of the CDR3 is TGTGCCAGCAGTTACTTGAACGGGGGGGGCTACACCTTC.

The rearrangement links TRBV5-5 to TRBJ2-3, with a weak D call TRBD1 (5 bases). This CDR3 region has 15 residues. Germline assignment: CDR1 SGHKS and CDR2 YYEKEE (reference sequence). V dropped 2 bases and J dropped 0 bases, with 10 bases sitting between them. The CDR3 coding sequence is TGTGCCAGCAGCTTATCCGGACAAAGCACAGATACGCAGTATTTT. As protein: CASSLSGQSTDTQYF.

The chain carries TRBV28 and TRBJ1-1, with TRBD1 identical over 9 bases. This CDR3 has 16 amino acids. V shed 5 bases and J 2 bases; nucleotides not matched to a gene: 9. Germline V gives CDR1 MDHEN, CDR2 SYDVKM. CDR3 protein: CASSINLGQGNTEAFF. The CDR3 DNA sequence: TGTGCCAGCAGTATCAACCTGGGACAGGGAAACACTGAAGCTTTCTTT.

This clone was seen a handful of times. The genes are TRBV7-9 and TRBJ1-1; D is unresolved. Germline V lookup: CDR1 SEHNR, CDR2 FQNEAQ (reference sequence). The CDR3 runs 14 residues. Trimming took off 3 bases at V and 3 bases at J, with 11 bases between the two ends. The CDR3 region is CASSFNPADTEAFF. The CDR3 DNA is TGTGCCAGCAGCTTCAATCCTGCGGACACTGAAGCTTTCTTT.

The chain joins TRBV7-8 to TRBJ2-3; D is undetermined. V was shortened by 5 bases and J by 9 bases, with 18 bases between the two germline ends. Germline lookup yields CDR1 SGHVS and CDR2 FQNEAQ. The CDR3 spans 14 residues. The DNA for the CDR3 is TGTGCCAGCAGCCCCACCTTTTTTGGAGAGACGCAGTATTTT. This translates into CASSPTFFGETQYF.

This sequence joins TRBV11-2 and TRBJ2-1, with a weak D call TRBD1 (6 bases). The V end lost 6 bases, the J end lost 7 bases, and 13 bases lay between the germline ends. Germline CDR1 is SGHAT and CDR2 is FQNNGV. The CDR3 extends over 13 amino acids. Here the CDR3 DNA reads TGTGCCAGCAGTTCTACAGGGTCAAATGAGCAGTTCTTC. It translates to CASSSTGSNEQFF.

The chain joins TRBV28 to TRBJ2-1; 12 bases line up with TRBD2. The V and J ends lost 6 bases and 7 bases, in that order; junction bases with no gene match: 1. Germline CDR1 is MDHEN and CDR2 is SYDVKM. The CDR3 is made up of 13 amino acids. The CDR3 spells CASSGTSGNEQFF. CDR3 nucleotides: TGTGCCAGCAGCGGGACTAGCGGGAATGAGCAGTTCTTC.

The CDR3 loop reads CASSVSSSGGDTGELFF. The CDR3 DNA sequence: TGTGCCAGCAGCGTATCATCGAGTGGAGGGGACACCGGGGAGCTGTTTTTT. The chain carries TRBV9 and TRBJ2-2; tentative D call: TRBD2 (6 bases). Trimming took 1 base from V and 3 from J, leaving 16 bases between them. Germline CDR1 is SGDLS and CDR2 is YYNGEE. The CDR3 consists of 17 residues.

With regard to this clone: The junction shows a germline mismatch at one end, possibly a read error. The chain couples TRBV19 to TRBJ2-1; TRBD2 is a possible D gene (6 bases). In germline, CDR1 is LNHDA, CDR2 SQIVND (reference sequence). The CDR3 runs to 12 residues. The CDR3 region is CASSIEGTPVLF. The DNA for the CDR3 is TGTGCCAGTAGTATAGAAGGGACTCCGGTACTCTTC.

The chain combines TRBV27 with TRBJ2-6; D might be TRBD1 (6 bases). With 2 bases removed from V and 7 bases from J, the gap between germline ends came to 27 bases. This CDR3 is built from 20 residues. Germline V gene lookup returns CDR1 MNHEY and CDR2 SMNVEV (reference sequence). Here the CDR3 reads CASSLNPVRDKPGSANVLTF. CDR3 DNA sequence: TGTGCCAGCAGTTTAAATCCAGTCCGGGACAAACCGGGGAGTGCCAACGTCCTGACTTTC.

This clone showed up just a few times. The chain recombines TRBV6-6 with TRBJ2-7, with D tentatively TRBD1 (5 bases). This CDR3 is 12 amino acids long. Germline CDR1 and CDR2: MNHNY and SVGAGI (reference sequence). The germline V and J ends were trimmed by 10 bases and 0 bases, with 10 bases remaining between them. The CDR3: CATGQGSYEQYF. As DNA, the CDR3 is TGTGCCACCGGCCAGGGCTCCTACGAGCAGTACTTC.

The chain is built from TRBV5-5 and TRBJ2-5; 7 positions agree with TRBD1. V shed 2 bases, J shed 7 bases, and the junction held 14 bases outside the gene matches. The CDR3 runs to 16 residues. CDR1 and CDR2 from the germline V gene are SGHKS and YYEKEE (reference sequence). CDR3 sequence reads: CASSFVRDSNIGTQYF. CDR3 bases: TGTGCCAGCAGCTTTGTTAGGGACAGTAATATAGGGACCCAGTACTTC.

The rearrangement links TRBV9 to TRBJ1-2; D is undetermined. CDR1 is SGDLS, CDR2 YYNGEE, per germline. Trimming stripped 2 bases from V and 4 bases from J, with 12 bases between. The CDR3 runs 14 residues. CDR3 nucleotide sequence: TGTGCCAGCAGCGTTACGGGTTCCTTCTATGGCTACACCTTC. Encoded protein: CASSVTGSFYGYTF.

CDR3 in DNA: TGTGCCAGCAGTGGGGACAGGGTATTGGGTCAGCCCCAGCATTTT. Its translation: CASSGDRVLGQPQHF. The gene calls are TRBV2 and TRBJ1-5; TRBD1 matches at 9 bases. Germline V CDR1 and CDR2: SNHLY, FYNNEI. The CDR3 runs to 15 residues. J was trimmed by 6 bases and V by 4 bases; bases with no gene match: 7.

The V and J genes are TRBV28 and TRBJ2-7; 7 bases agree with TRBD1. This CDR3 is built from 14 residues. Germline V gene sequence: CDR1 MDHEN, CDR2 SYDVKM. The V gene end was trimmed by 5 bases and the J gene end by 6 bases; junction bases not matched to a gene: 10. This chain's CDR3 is CASSRRQGKVEQYF. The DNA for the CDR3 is TGTGCCAGCAGTCGCCGACAGGGTAAGGTCGAGCAGTACTTC.

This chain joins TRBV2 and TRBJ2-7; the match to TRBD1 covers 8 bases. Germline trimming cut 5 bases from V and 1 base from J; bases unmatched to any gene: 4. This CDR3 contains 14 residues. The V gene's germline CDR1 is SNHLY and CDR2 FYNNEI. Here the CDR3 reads CASSLDRDSYEQYF. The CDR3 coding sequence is TGTGCCAGCAGTTTGGACAGGGATTCCTACGAGCAGTACTTC. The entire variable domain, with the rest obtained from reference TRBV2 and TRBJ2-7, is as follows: EPEVTQTPSHQVTQMGQEVILRCVPISNHLYFYWYRQILGQKVEFLVSFYNNEISEKSEIFDDQFSVERPDGSNFTLKIRSTKLEDSAMYFCASSLDRDSYEQYFGPGTRLTVT.

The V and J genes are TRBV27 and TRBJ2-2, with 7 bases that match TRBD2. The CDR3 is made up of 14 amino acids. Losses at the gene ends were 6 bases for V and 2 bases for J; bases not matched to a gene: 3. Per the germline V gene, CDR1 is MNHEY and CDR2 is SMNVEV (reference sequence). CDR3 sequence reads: CASRSGTNTGELFF. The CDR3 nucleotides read TGTGCCAGCAGGAGCGGGACTAACACCGGGGAGCTGTTTTTT.

CDR3 protein: CASSRSGGGQETQYF. In nucleotides, the CDR3 is TGTGCCAGCAGCCGGTCGGGGGGGGGCCAAGAGACCCAGTACTTC. The chain has TRBV28 and TRBJ2-5, with 8 bases aligning to TRBD2. This CDR3 comprises 15 residues. V shed 6 bases and J 1 base; nucleotides not matched to a gene: 7. Germline CDR1 and CDR2: MDHEN and SYDVKM.

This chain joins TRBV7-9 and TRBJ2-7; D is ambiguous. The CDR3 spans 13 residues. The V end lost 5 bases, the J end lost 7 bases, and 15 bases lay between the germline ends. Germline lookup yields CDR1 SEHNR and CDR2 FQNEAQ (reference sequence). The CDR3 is CASSPVERWEQYF. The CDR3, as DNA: TGTGCCAGCAGCCCGGTGGAGCGATGGGAGCAGTACTTC. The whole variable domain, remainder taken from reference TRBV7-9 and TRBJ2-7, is DTGVSQNPRHKITKRGQNVTFRCDPISEHNRLYWYRQTLGQGPEFLTYFQNEAQLEKSRLLSDRFSAERPKGSFSTLEIQRTEQGDSAMYLCASSPVERWEQYFGPGTRLTVT.

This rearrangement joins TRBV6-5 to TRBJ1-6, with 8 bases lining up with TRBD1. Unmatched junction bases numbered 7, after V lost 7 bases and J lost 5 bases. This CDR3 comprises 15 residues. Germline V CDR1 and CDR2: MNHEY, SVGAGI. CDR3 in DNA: TGTGCCAGCAAAACACCGACAGGGGATAATTCACCCCTCCACTTT. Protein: CASKTPTGDNSPLHF.

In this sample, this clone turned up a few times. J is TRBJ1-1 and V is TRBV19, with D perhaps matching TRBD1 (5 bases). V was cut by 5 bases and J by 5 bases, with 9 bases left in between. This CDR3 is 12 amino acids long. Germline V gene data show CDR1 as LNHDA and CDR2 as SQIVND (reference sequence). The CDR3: CASSDKGTEAFF. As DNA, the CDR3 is TGTGCCAGTAGTGATAAGGGGACTGAAGCTTTCTTT.

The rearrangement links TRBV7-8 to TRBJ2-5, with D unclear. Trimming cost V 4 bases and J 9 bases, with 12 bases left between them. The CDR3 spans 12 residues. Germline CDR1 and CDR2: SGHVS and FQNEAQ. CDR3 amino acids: CASSSQTRPQYF. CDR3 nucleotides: TGTGCCAGCAGCTCTCAGACTCGGCCCCAGTACTTC.

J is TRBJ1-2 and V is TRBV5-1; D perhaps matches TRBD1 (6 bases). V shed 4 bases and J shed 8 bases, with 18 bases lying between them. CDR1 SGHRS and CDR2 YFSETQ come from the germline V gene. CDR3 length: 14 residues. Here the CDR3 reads CASSPHQTGIGYTF. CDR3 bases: TGCGCCAGCAGCCCCCACCAAACAGGGATCGGCTACACCTTC.

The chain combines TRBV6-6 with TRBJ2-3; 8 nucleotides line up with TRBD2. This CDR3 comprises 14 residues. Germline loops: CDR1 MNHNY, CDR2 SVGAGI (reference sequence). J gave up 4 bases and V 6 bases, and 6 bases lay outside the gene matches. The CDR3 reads CASSTREGPDTQYF. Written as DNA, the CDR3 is TGTGCCAGCAGCACCCGGGAGGGCCCAGATACGCAGTATTTT.

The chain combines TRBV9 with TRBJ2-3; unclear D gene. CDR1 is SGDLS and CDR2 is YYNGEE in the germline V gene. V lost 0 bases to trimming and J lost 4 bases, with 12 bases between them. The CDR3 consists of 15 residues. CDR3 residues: CASSVVSGGADTQYF. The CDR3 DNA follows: TGTGCCAGCAGCGTAGTATCTGGCGGTGCAGATACGCAGTATTTT.